Listed below are T cell receptor beta chains from one sample, sequenced in a study of shared clonotypes between healthy human individuals. TCRdb's table, derived via immunoSEQ multiplex PCR, lists solely in-frame clones and lacks some. This sample has over a million clones, with approximately 70% found just once. Sequenced material: memory CD4+ T cells sorted from blood. All receptors derive from a man between 18 and 29 years old in good health. Each CDR3 is given with its conserved first and last residue. Fields, in order: CDR3 DNA, CDR3 protein, D gene, clone size, J gene, V gene. D genes are given only for firm matches. Not all rows give a size; the values are once, few, many and, for expanded clones, a class.

cdr3_nt: TGTGCCAGCTCACTCGGGACGGTTAACACTGAAGCTTTCTTT
cdr3_aa: CASSLGTVNTEAFF
d_call: -
clone_size: -
j_call: TRBJ1-1
v_call: TRBV18

cdr3_nt: TGTGCCACCAGCAGCGATGGAAACATGAACACTGAAGCTTTCTTT
cdr3_aa: CATSSDGNMNTEAFF
d_call: -
clone_size: -
j_call: TRBJ1-1
v_call: TRBV15

cdr3_nt: TGTGCCTCTGGGGTAGGGGAAGGAAACACCATATATTTT
cdr3_aa: CASGVGEGNTIYF
d_call: -
clone_size: -
j_call: TRBJ1-3
v_call: TRBV2

cdr3_nt: TGTGCCAGCTCCTTTGGGGGCAATGAGCAGTTCTTC
cdr3_aa: CASSFGGNEQFF
d_call: -
clone_size: -
j_call: TRBJ2-1
v_call: TRBV5-8

cdr3_nt: TGTGCCTGGAGTGGACTAGCGGGATACAATGAGCAGTTCTTC
cdr3_aa: CAWSGLAGYNEQFF
d_call: TRBD2
clone_size: few
j_call: TRBJ2-1
v_call: TRBV30

cdr3_nt: TGCGCCAGCAGTGACGGGGGTAGTGGCTACACCTTC
cdr3_aa: CASSDGGSGYTF
d_call: -
clone_size: -
j_call: TRBJ1-2
v_call: TRBV10-2

cdr3_nt: TGTGCCAGCAGTTTTAAACGGGCCTTCAGCAAAGAGACCCAGTACTTC
cdr3_aa: CASSFKRAFSKETQYF
d_call: -
clone_size: -
j_call: TRBJ2-5
v_call: TRBV27

cdr3_nt: TGTGCCAGCAGCGTAGTGGTCCAAGAGACCCAGTACTTC
cdr3_aa: CASSVVVQETQYF
d_call: -
clone_size: -
j_call: TRBJ2-5
v_call: TRBV9

cdr3_nt: TGTGCCAGCAGTGACCGGTCCGTGTCCCTCTCTGGGGCCAACGTCCTGACTTTC
cdr3_aa: CASSDRSVSLSGANVLTF
d_call: -
clone_size: few
j_call: TRBJ2-6
v_call: TRBV6-1

cdr3_nt: TGTGCCAGCAGCAAGGACAGGGAAACTCACGAGCAGTACTTC
cdr3_aa: CASSKDRETHEQYF
d_call: -
clone_size: -
j_call: TRBJ2-7
v_call: TRBV21-1

cdr3_nt: TGTGCCAGCAGCTTGAATAGCGGGGGGACCTACGAGCAGTACTTC
cdr3_aa: CASSLNSGGTYEQYF
d_call: TRBD2
clone_size: -
j_call: TRBJ2-7
v_call: TRBV5-5

cdr3_nt: TGTGCCAGCAGCTTGGAAGGCAGGACGAGCTCCTATAATTCACCCCTCCACTTT
cdr3_aa: CASSLEGRTSSYNSPLHF
d_call: -
clone_size: once
j_call: TRBJ1-6
v_call: TRBV5-8

cdr3_nt: TGTGCCAGCAGCTTAGCGCGACAGGCTAATGAAAAACTGTTTTTT
cdr3_aa: CASSLARQANEKLFF
d_call: -
clone_size: -
j_call: TRBJ1-4
v_call: TRBV7-2

cdr3_nt: TGCGCCAGCAGCGTGGCCGTTGGATGGAACACCGGGGAGCTGTTTTTT
cdr3_aa: CASSVAVGWNTGELFF
d_call: -
clone_size: -
j_call: TRBJ2-2
v_call: TRBV5-1

cdr3_nt: TGTGCCAGTAGTTACCGGGACAGAAATGGCTACACCTTC
cdr3_aa: CASSYRDRNGYTF
d_call: TRBD1
clone_size: -
j_call: TRBJ1-2
v_call: TRBV19

cdr3_nt: TGTGCCAGCAGCTCGCAGGGGGCGAGGTCAGATACGCAGTATTTT
cdr3_aa: CASSSQGARSDTQYF
d_call: TRBD1
clone_size: -
j_call: TRBJ2-3
v_call: TRBV7-9

cdr3_nt: TGCGCCAGCAGCTTTTTATCGGGGACTGAAGCTTTCTTT
cdr3_aa: CASSFLSGTEAFF
d_call: -
clone_size: -
j_call: TRBJ1-1
v_call: TRBV5-1

cdr3_nt: TGTGCCAGCAGCTCGGGACTAGAACCAGATACGCAGTATTTT
cdr3_aa: CASSSGLEPDTQYF
d_call: TRBD2
clone_size: -
j_call: TRBJ2-3
v_call: TRBV7-8

cdr3_nt: TGTGCCAGCAGCCTCCGGGGTAGCGTATCCTACGAGCAGTACTTC
cdr3_aa: CASSLRGSVSYEQYF
d_call: -
clone_size: -
j_call: TRBJ2-7
v_call: TRBV7-2

cdr3_nt: TGCGCCGGGGGGGGACAGGGAACAGATACGCAGTATTTT
cdr3_aa: CAGGGQGTDTQYF
d_call: TRBD1
clone_size: -
j_call: TRBJ2-3
v_call: TRBV10-1

cdr3_nt: TGTGCCAGCAGGCTTGGGACAGCTCACCTCTATGGCTACACCTTC
cdr3_aa: CASRLGTAHLYGYTF
d_call: TRBD1
clone_size: -
j_call: TRBJ1-2
v_call: TRBV28

cdr3_nt: TGTGCCAGCAGTTACTCAGCAGGGGCCGGGGAGCTGTTTTTT
cdr3_aa: CASSYSAGAGELFF
d_call: -
clone_size: -
j_call: TRBJ2-2
v_call: TRBV6-6

cdr3_nt: TGTGCCAGCAGCTATGGGGACTCCAACTATGGCTACACCTTC
cdr3_aa: CASSYGDSNYGYTF
d_call: -
clone_size: once
j_call: TRBJ1-2
v_call: TRBV7-8

cdr3_nt: TGTGCCAGCAGACCCTCGGCTTTAGAGGTTGGGGGCTACACCTTC
cdr3_aa: CASRPSALEVGGYTF
d_call: -
clone_size: -
j_call: TRBJ1-2
v_call: TRBV6-5

cdr3_nt: TGCGCCAGCAGCCACACAGGAAACACCATATATTTT
cdr3_aa: CASSHTGNTIYF
d_call: -
clone_size: -
j_call: TRBJ1-3
v_call: TRBV4-1

cdr3_nt: TGTGCCAGCAGTTTCCCTAGCGGGGGGGCAGATACGCAGTATTTT
cdr3_aa: CASSFPSGGADTQYF
d_call: TRBD2
clone_size: -
j_call: TRBJ2-3
v_call: TRBV28